Below, one T cell receptor beta chain is given with its context. The antigen is undetermined. As to time point: late sampling 161 to 241 days after vaccination in a few convalescent patients. The treatment here: roughly ten-day PBMC culture with coronavirus spike peptide pools or control peptides (ViraFEST assay). The Oncomine TCR Beta short-read assay sequenced DNA from cultured CD4+ T cells. TCRdb re-called the PCR reads through MiXCR, storing one row per CDR3 protein. The data contain approximately 27,000 distinct CDR3 sequences, around a third of them singletons. The CDR3 consists of 18 residues. V was pared by 6 bases and J by 5 bases, with 17 bases of the junction left unmatched. CDR1 and CDR2 from the germline V gene are MNHEY and SMNVEV (reference sequence). The sample belongs to a study of vaccination and CD4 T cells after COVID-19. Study outcomes and limitations: Convalescent participants were relatively few, and none had early post-infection timepoints studied. Convalescent patients had 304 of 307 vaccine-specific clones showing spike mono-reactivity. Recorded median SARS-CoV-2-reactive clonotype numbers increased from 21 to 38 without reaching significance.

The sequence came from a human donor who had recovered from COVID-19. Sequencing used CD4+ T cells from blood, cultured in vitro, obtained about 7 months after SARS-CoV-2 vaccination. This rearrangement joins TRBV27 to TRBJ2-5, with 11 bases matching TRBD2. The CDR3, as DNA: TGTGCCAGCAGCCCATTTGGGACTAGCGGAACGAGGCGGGAGACCCAGTACTTC. Its translation is CASSPFGTSGTRRETQYF.